This T cell receptor (beta chain) was sequenced for a study of CD8 T cells in ankylosing spondylitis. Whole-study results and caveats: CD8+ cells made up the disease-linked clones, which were relatively rare in peripheral blood. Earlier work had already found some motif variants in reactive arthritis synovial fluid and blood. There was a TCR beta motif, made of eight highly homologous variants, that appeared characteristic of ankylosing spondylitis blood. Within matched ankylosing spondylitis synovial fluid, disease-linked clones were reportedly significantly enriched.

Worth noting for this clonotype: As yet, its antigen is unknown.

Researchers built TCR beta libraries using quantitative 5'-RACE with molecular barcodes. TCRdb ran MiXCR on the 5' RACE reads and lists one entry per CDR3 protein. The repertoire has 700,000 or so distinct CDR3 sequences, under 20% of them found once; the top ten carry under 20%. The clonotype was recovered from a male donor with ankylosing spondylitis. The source material was blood, either unsorted or a sorted T cell fraction (not recorded which).

CDR3 sequence reads: CSVGWGSTGELFF. The CDR3 DNA reads TGCAGCGTTGGATGGGGGTCCACCGGGGAGCTGTTTTTT. This chain uses TRBV29-1 with TRBJ2-2, with D possibly called TRBD1 or TRBD2 (5 bases each). The CDR3 runs 13 residues. Trimming removed 4 bases from V and 4 bases from J, with 10 bases in between. Germline loops: CDR1 SQVTM, CDR2 ANQGSEA.